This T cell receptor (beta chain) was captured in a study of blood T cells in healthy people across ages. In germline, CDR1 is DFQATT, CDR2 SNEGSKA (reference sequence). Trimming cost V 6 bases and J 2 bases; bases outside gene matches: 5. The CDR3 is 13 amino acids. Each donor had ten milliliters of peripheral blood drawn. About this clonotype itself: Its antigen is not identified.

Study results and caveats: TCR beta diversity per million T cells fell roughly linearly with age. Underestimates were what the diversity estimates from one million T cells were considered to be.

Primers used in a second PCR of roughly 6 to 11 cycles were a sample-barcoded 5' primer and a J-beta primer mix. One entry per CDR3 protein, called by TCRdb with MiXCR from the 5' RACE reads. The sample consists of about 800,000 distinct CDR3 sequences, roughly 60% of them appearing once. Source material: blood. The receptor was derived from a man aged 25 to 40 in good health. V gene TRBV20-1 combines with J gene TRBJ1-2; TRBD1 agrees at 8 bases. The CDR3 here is CSASTGGNYGYTF. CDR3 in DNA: TGCAGTGCAAGTACAGGGGGGAACTATGGCTACACCTTC.